This TCR beta chain came from a study of blood T cells in healthy people across ages. The V gene end was trimmed by 5 bases and the J gene end by 7 bases; junction bases not matched to a gene: 8. From germline, CDR1 is ENHRY and CDR2 SYGVKD. CDR3 size: 14 residues. There were at least 6 micrograms of total RNA extracted from every sample. Sample-barcoded 5' priming and a J-beta primer mix drove a second PCR of roughly 6 to 12 cycles. TCRdb reprocessed the 5' RACE reads with MiXCR, giving one entry per CDR3 protein. The sample yields 920,000 or so distinct CDR3 sequences, less than 50% seen once. Input material: blood. The V and J genes are TRBV10-3 and TRBJ2-1; 7 bases match TRBD2. This receptor was taken from an older woman in good health. This CDR3 is CAISQGLSKNEQFF. In nucleotides, the CDR3 is TGTGCCATCAGTCAGGGACTATCAAAAAATGAGCAGTTCTTC.